The TCR beta chain described here comes from a study of patients and donors after allogeneic stem cell transplantation. Between the trimmed V and J ends, which lost 2 bases and 5 bases, there was a span of 18 bases. The germline gives CDR1 MGHRA, CDR2 YSYEKL. The CDR3 is 16 residues long. Via MiXCR, TCRdb re-called the RT-PCR reads, giving one row per CDR3 protein. The table has 20,000 or so distinct CDR3 sequences, around 4.5% seen once; the top ten hold 35% to 45%. Many counts were recorded for this clonotype. V is TRBV4-1 and J is TRBJ1-2; D not certain. The clonotype was recovered from a human donor who was either an allogeneic HSCT recipient or a stem cell or donor lymphocyte infusion donor (not recorded which). It is not recorded whose cells these are; they may come from a transplant donor. Sequencing used blood, either unsorted or a sorted T cell fraction (not recorded which). CDR3 sequence: CASSQTPGYFLYGYTF. In nucleotides, the CDR3 is TGCGCCAGCAGCCAAACCCCAGGATACTTTTTGTATGGCTACACCTTC.